This record covers a single T cell receptor (beta chain). Its matching antigen is unknown. This sample is part of a study of PD-L1 blockade in urothelial cancer. Study information: Patients previously received 0 to 3 chemotherapy regimens. Blood analysis was done at 3 weeks (second dose) and 6 weeks after treatment began. General study results and limits: Greater 3-week expansion of tumor-associated blood clones was recorded for durable-benefit patients.

The junction had 12 bases not matched to a gene; V was cut back by 5 bases and J by 9 bases. This CDR3 is 18 amino acids long. Germline CDR1 SGHVS, CDR2 FQNEAQ. As to time point: pretreatment peripheral blood. Profiling relied on immunoSEQ multiplex PCR, and the TCRdb table lists in-frame clones only, not all of them. The table has approximately 56,000 clones, approximately 83% seen once. The genes are TRBV7-8 and TRBJ2-2; TRBD2 agrees at 16 bases. Source: PBMCs, taken around atezolizumab (anti-PD-L1) treatment. The clonotype was recovered from an older man with urothelial cancer. CDR3 in amino acids: CASSPRGLAGGPARELFF. The DNA of the CDR3 is TGTGCCAGCAGCCCCCGGGGACTAGCGGGAGGGCCGGCCAGGGAGCTGTTTTTT.